Included here is one T cell receptor (beta chain) sequence, with context. This clonotype has a handful of counts. The clone's antigen remains unknown. No base-level quality is on record; no much larger clone is a single base apart. Sequencing was performed on an Illumina HiSeq 1500. The raw public reads went through TCRdb reprocessing: fastp at Q25, MiXCR clone calling, in-frame beta chains kept. One record per CDR3 amino acid sequence lists the most common genes and DNA. For this sample the table gives roughly 230,000 distinct CDR3 sequences, of which approximately 22% were detected only once. About 20% of the sample is held by the ten biggest clonotypes. Inclusive of the bounding cysteine and phenylalanine, the CDR3 is 12 residues long. CDR3 DNA only is kept here, 36 bases in frame from base 1. Via the germline V gene (reference sequence), CDR1 is DFQATT and CDR2 SNEGSKA. Trimmed from V: 6 bases; trimmed from J: 3 bases; junction bases lacking a gene match: 5.

This record belongs to a study of T cell repertoires in cytomegalovirus infection (dated by TCRdb to between 2018 and 2021). Regarding the study in general: Donor HLA type was relevant to the analysis, because carriage of CMV infection together with the matching HLA type was indicated by public TCR beta signatures.

Results and caveats for the whole study, not just this receptor: In both this cohort and an independent approximately 370-donor cohort, the cumulative frequency of public TCR beta family members distinguished carriers of CMV infection plus the relevant HLA type. The ex vivo response was dominated by HLA-C-restricted CMV-specific TCR beta clonotypes, and the single most frequent clonotype in two of eight donors was supplied by these HLA-C-restricted clonotypes.

Sequences were obtained from CD8+ T cells from PBMCs. The rearrangement combines TRBV20-1 with TRBJ2-7; 7 bases in between match TRBD1. The TCR sequence derives from a human donor in good health (CMV status not recorded). Some clones in this sample may be carry-over from other donors' samples. The DNA sequence follows: TGCAGTGCATGGGACAGAAGCTACGAGCAGTACTTC. This encodes CSAWDRSYEQYF.